This T cell receptor (beta chain) was sequenced during a study of T cells in Graves' hyperthyroidism and ophthalmopathy. TCR beta CDR3 sequences were amplified from RNA transcripts. The study used the HTBI primer set for a first-round RT-PCR of the TCR CDR3. TCRdb reprocessed the multiplex PCR reads with MiXCR, giving one entry per CDR3 protein. Of about 350,000 distinct CDR3 sequences in the sample, approximately 15% were seen once. The ends were cut back, 5 bases at V and 6 bases at J, with 17 bases in the middle. The length of the CDR3 is 14 residues. Graves' hyperthyroidism without ophthalmopathy progression within 18 months was termed stable. Patients were excluded for uncontrolled infection, other autoimmune disease, pregnancy or lactation. Clinicians diagnosed patients from clinical symptoms, serum thyroxine and TRAb, thyroid ultrasound and orbital computed tomography.

The sequenced material came from blood. This TCR was recovered from a woman aged 25 to 39 with Graves' hyperthyroidism. V gene TRBV12-3 or TRBV12-4 combines with J gene TRBJ2-7; D is unclear. The CDR3 spells CASSPVSSGVEQYF. Written as DNA, the CDR3 is TGTGCCAGCAGTCCCGTGTCGTCTGGGGTCGAGCAGTACTTC.